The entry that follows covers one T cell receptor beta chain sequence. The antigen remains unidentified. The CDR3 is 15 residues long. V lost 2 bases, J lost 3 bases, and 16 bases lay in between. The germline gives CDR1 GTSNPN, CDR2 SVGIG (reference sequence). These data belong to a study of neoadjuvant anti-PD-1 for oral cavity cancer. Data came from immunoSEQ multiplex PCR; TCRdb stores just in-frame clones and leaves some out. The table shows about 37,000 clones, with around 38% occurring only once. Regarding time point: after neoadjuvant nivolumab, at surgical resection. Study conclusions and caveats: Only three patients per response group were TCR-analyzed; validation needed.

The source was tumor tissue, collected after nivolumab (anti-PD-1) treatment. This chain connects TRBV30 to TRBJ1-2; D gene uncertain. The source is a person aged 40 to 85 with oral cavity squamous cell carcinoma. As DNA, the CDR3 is TGTGCCTGGAGTCCCCGGGGAGGTAATTACTATGGCTACACCTTC. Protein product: CAWSPRGGNYYGYTF.